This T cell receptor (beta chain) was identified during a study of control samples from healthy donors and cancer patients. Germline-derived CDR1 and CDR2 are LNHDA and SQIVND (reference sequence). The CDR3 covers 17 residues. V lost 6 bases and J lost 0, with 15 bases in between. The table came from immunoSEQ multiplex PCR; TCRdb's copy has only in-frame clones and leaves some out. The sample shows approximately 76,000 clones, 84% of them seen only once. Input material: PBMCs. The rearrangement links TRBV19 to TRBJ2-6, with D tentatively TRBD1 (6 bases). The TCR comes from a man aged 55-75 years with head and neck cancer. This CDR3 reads CASREQGRSSGANVLTF. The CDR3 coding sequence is TGTGCCAGTAGGGAACAGGGACGTTCCTCTGGGGCCAACGTCCTGACTTTC.